Presented here are 11 T cell receptor beta chains from one specimen sequenced in a study of CD8+CD57+ T cells in acquired aplastic anemia. The TCR beta profiling, which covered VDJ combination and CDR3 sequence, was carried out using genomic DNA as the template. MiXCR was run by TCRdb on the reads, yielding one entry per CDR3 protein. The data contain a few hundred thousand distinct CDR3 sequences, just under 70% of them singletons. Sequencing was carried out using sorted CD4+, CD8+, or CD8+CD57+ T cells (not recorded which) from PBMCs. The receptors were gathered from a human donor in good health, serving as a control.

This clonotype was observed many times. The rearrangement joins TRBV5-6 to TRBJ1-5, with 7 bases matching TRBD1. CDR1 SGHDT and CDR2 YYEEEE come from the germline V gene. There are 15 residues in the CDR3. J lost 4 bases, V lost 5 bases, and 9 bases had no gene match. CDR3 bases: TGTGCCAGCAGTCTTGGGACAGTGGGTAATCAGCCCCAGCATTTT. This codes for CASSLGTVGNQPQHF. Full variable domain (missing parts from reference TRBV5-6 and TRBJ1-5): DAGVTQSPTHLIKTRGQQVTLRCSPKSGHDTVSWYQQALGQGPQFIFQYYEEEERQRGNFPDRFSGHQFPNYSSELNVNALLLGDSALYLCASSLGTVGNQPQHFGDGTRLSIL.

This chain uses TRBV19 with TRBJ2-1; 8 nucleotides line up with TRBD2. This CDR3 has 15 amino acids. V was clipped by 3 bases and J by 3 bases; unmatched bases: 4. Per germline, CDR1 LNHDA and CDR2 SQIVND (reference sequence). CDR3 bases: TGTGCCAGTAGTATTGGAGCGGGGGACTACAATGAGCAGTTCTTC. This gives the protein CASSIGAGDYNEQFF.

Worth noting for this clonotype: A read error is likely, as this CDR3 ends without the conserved phenylalanine or tryptophan. Because the CDR3's place on the DNA is in doubt, the DNA is left out and the CDR3 is given as listed by TCRdb. This sequence joins TRBV7-9 and TRBJ2-7; TRBD2, the D gene given by the table, was not confirmed from the DNA. A total of 13 residues make up the CDR3, ends included. The germline gives CDR1 SEHNR, CDR2 FQNEAQ (reference sequence). CDR3 in amino acids: CASSATVARRAQA.

The chain links TRBV19 to TRBJ1-5; D ambiguous. V lost 10 bases and J 4 bases, leaving 20 bases between the germline ends. The CDR3 sequence is 15 residues long. Germline values: CDR1 LNHDA, CDR2 SQIVND (reference sequence). This CDR3 is CATSRSRGGNQPQHF. The CDR3 DNA sequence: TGTGCCACTAGCAGGTCCCGGGGTGGGAATCAGCCCCAGCATTTT.

This clonotype has ten or more counts. J is TRBJ2-2 and V is TRBV9; 7 positions match TRBD1. Germline loops: CDR1 SGDLS, CDR2 YYNGEE. This CDR3 has 14 amino acids. Trimming cost V 3 bases and J 5 bases; bases outside gene matches: 4. CDR3 residues: CASSETGATGELFF. CDR3 DNA: TGTGCCAGCAGCGAAACAGGGGCAACCGGGGAGCTGTTTTTT.

This clonotype was observed a few times. This CDR3 reads CASSQERVGAGGNTEAFF. CDR3 sequence (DNA): TGCGCCAGCAGCCAAGAGCGGGTGGGGGCAGGGGGGAACACTGAAGCTTTCTTT. The genes are TRBV4-1 and TRBJ1-1; TRBD1 agrees at 7 bases. The V gene's germline CDR1 is MGHRA and CDR2 YSYEKL. This CDR3 contains 18 residues. Losses at the gene ends were 0 bases for V and 1 base for J; bases not matched to a gene: 11.

The chain is built from TRBV25-1 and TRBJ2-2; 10 nucleotides line up with TRBD2. The CDR3 has 17 amino acids. Trimming at V came to 9 bases and at J to 5 bases, leaving 15 bases not matched to a gene. CDR1 is MGHDK, CDR2 SYGVNS, per germline. CDR3 nucleotides: TGTGCCAGGACCCCCATGGCTAGCGGGAGTATAACCGGGGAGCTGTTTTTT. It specifies CARTPMASGSITGELFF.

The rearrangement links TRBV24-1 to TRBJ2-7, with 9 bases matching TRBD2. Germline trimming cut 3 bases from V and 5 bases from J; bases unmatched to any gene: 7. The germline V gene has CDR1 KGHDR and CDR2 SFDVKD. The CDR3 consists of 15 residues. In DNA, the CDR3 is TGTGCCACCAGTGATGTTAGCGGGAGTATCCACGAGCAGTACTTC. Protein product: CATSDVSGSIHEQYF.

The table lists this clonotype with many counts. The genes are TRBV9 and TRBJ2-1, with 12 bases aligning to TRBD2. Germline values: CDR1 SGDLS, CDR2 YYNGEE. The CDR3 covers 15 residues. Trimming at V came to 2 bases and at J to 9 bases, leaving 6 bases not matched to a gene. The CDR3 spells CASSVRTSGAPEQFF. For the CDR3, the DNA is TGTGCCAGCAGCGTCAGGACTAGCGGGGCACCTGAGCAGTTCTTC.

The CDR3 DNA reads TGTGCCAGCAGTCCGGGACTAGCGGGGTCGTACGAGCAGTACTTC. It translates to CASSPGLAGSYEQYF. V gene TRBV27 combines with J gene TRBJ2-7, with 13 bases that match TRBD2. V dropped 5 bases and J dropped 4; count of bases not matched to a gene: 5. The germline V gene encodes CDR1 MNHEY and CDR2 SMNVEV (reference sequence). The length of the CDR3 is 15 residues.

The sample holds a few counts of this clonotype. The chain has TRBV20-1 and TRBJ2-7, with 9 bases matching TRBD1. The J segment lost 4 bases and the V segment lost 3 bases, leaving 7 bases of the junction unmatched. This CDR3 has 14 amino acids. Germline V gene data show CDR1 as DFQATT and CDR2 as SNEGSKA (reference sequence). CDR3 loop: CSARSGTGIYEQYF. Written as DNA, the CDR3 is TGCAGTGCTAGGTCCGGGACAGGGATTTACGAGCAGTACTTC.